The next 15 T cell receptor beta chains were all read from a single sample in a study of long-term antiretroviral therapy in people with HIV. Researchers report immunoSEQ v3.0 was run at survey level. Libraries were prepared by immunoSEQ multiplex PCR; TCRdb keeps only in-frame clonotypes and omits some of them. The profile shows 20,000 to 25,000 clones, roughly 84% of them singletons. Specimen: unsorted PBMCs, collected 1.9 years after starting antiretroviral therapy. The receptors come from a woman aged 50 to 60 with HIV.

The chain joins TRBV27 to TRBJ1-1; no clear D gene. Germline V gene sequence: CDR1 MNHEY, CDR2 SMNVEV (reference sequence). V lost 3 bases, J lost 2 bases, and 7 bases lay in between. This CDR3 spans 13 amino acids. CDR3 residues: CASSLRFNTEAFF. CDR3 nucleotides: TGTGCCAGCAGTTTGCGGTTTAACACTGAAGCTTTCTTT.

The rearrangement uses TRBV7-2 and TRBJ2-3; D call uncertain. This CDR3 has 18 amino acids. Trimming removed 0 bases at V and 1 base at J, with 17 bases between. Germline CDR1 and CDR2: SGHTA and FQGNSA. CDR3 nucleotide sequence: TGTGCCAGCAGCTTAGCTCCGCCGGGCGGAGCCGGCACAGATACGCAGTATTTT. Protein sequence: CASSLAPPGGAGTDTQYF.

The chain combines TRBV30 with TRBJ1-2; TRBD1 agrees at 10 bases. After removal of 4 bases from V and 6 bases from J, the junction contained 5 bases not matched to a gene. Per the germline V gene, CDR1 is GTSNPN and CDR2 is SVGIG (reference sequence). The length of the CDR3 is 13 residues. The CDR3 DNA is TGTGCCTGGAATCAGGGACAGGGGAATGGCTACACCTTC. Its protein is CAWNQGQGNGYTF.

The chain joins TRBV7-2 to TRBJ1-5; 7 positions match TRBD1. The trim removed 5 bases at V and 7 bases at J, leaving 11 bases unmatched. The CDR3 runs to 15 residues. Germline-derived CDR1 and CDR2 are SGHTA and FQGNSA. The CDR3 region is CASSPTTGREQPQHF. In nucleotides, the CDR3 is TGTGCCAGCAGCCCGACGACAGGGCGTGAGCAGCCCCAGCATTTT.

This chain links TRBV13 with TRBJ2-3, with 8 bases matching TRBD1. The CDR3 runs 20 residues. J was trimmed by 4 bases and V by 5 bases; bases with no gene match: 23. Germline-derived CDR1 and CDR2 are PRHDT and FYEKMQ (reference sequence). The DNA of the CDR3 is TGTGCCAGCAGCCCAGAAGGAGTGAGTCAGGGGGCACCCCCGGCAGATACGCAGTATTTT. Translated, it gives CASSPEGVSQGAPPADTQYF.

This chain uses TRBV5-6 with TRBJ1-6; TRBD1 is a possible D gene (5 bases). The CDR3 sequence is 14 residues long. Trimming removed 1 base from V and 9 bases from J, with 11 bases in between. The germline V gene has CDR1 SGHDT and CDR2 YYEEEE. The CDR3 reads CASSLWGSGSPLHF. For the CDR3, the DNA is TGTGCCAGCAGCTTGTGGGGGTCGGGTTCACCCCTCCACTTT. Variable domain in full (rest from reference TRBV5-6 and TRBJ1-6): DAGVTQSPTHLIKTRGQQVTLRCSPKSGHDTVSWYQQALGQGPQFIFQYYEEEERQRGNFPDRFSGHQFPNYSSELNVNALLLGDSALYLCASSLWGSGSPLHFGNGTRLTVT.

In DNA, the CDR3 is TGCGCCAGCAGCCATCTAGCAAATGAAGAGACCCAGTACTTC. It codes for CASSHLANEETQYF. The chain combines TRBV4-1 with TRBJ2-5, with a possible D match to TRBD2 (5 bases). V was clipped by 3 bases and J by 3 bases, with 11 bases between them. The germline V gene has CDR1 MGHRA and CDR2 YSYEKL. The CDR3 contains 14 residues.

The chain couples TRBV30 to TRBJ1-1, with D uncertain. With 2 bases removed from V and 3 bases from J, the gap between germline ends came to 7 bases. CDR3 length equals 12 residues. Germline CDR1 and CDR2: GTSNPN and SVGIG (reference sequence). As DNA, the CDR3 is TGTGCCTGGAGTCCCGCGGACACTGAAGCTTTCTTT. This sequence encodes CAWSPADTEAFF.

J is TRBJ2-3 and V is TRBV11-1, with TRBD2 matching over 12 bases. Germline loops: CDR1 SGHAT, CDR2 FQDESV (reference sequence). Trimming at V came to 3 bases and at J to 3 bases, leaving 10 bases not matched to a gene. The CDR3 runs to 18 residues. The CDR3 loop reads CASSLTASGGARTDTQYF. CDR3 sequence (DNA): TGTGCCAGCAGCTTGACGGCTAGCGGGGGGGCCAGGACAGATACGCAGTATTTT.

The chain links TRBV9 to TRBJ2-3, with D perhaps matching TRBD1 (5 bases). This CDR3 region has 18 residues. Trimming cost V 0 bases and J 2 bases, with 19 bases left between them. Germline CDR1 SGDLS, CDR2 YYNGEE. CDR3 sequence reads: CASSVAPGWSRNTDTQYF. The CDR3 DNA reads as TGTGCCAGCAGCGTAGCGCCAGGGTGGAGTAGGAACACAGATACGCAGTATTTT.

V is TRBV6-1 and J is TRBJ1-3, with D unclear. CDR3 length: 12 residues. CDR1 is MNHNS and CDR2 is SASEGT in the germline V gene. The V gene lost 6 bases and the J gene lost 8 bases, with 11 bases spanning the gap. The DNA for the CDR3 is TGTGCCAGCAGCCCCCCAGGAGACACCATATATTTT. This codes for CASSPPGDTIYF.

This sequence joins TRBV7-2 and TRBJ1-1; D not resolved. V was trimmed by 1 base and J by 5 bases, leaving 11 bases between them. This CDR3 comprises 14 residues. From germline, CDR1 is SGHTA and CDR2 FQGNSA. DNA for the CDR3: TGTGCCAGCAGCTTAGGGCCCTTGGAGACTGAAGCTTTCTTT. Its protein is CASSLGPLETEAFF.

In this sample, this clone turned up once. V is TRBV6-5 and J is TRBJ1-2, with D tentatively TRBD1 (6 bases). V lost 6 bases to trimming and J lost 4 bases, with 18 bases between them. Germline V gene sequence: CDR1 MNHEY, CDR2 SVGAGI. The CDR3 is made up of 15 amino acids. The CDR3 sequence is CASSPRRTGAYGYTF. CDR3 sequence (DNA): TGTGCCAGCAGCCCCCGGCGCACGGGGGCCTATGGCTACACCTTC.

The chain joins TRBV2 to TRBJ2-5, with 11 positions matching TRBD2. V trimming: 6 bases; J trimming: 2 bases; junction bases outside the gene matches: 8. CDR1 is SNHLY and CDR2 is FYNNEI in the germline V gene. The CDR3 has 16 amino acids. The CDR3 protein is CASRKKGLAVQETQYF. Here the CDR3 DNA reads TGTGCCAGCAGGAAAAAGGGACTAGCGGTTCAAGAGACCCAGTACTTC.

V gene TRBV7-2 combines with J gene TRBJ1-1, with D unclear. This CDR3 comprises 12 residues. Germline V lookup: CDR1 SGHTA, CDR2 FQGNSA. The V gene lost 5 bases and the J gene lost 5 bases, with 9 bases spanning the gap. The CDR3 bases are TGTGCCAGCAGCCTCCTTAGGACTGAAGCTTTCTTT. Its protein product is CASSLLRTEAFF.